A single sample is the source of the 4 T cell receptor beta chains below, sequenced in a study of T cell responses to AZD1222 COVID-19 vaccine. The repertoire was sequenced with immunoSEQ multiplex PCR; TCRdb's copy has only in-frame clones and lacks some. The repertoire holds about 100,000 clones, with about 90% as singletons. This specimen was peripheral blood, taken on day 0 of AZD1222 vaccination. The receptors originated from an adult in good health.

V and J are TRBV4-2 and TRBJ1-2; D perhaps matches TRBD1 (5 bases). Germline V lookup: CDR1 LGHNA, CDR2 YNFKEQ. The V gene lost 0 bases and the J gene lost 5 bases, with 13 bases spanning the gap. CDR3 length: 15 residues. The CDR3 sequence: CASSQDGDFDYGYTF. CDR3 DNA: TGTGCCAGCAGCCAAGACGGGGACTTTGATTATGGCTACACCTTC.

The CDR3 region has the DNA TGTGCCAGCAGTCTTGGGAGGGGCAATCAGCCCCAGCATTTT. This gives the protein CASSLGRGNQPQHF. This chain connects TRBV6-5 to TRBJ1-5; D call uncertain. V lost 5 bases and J 2 bases, leaving 10 bases between the germline ends. This CDR3 is 14 amino acids long. Germline CDR1 and CDR2: MNHEY and SVGAGI.

The CDR3 coding sequence is TGTGCCAGCAGCTTAGTAAAGGGACAGGGGATCTATGGCTACACCTTC. This gives the protein CASSLVKGQGIYGYTF. The chain employs TRBV7-2 and TRBJ1-2, with 10 bases matching TRBD1. The germline gives CDR1 SGHTA, CDR2 FQGNSA. The CDR3 consists of 16 residues. The trim removed 1 base at V and 4 bases at J, leaving 6 bases unmatched.

This clone was observed a single time. The V call is TRBV13, the J call TRBJ2-7; no clear D. Germline-derived CDR1 and CDR2 are PRHDT and FYEKMQ (reference sequence). V dropped 2 bases and J dropped 3 bases, with 5 bases sitting between them. CDR3 size: 12 residues. The CDR3 is CASSLLGYEQYF. For the CDR3, the DNA is TGTGCCAGCAGCTTATTGGGCTACGAGCAGTACTTC.